The source of this T cell receptor (beta chain) is a study of blood T cells in healthy people across ages. This CDR3 contains 13 residues. Trimming took 4 bases from V and 4 from J; bases not matched to a gene: 2. Germline assignment: CDR1 SGHRS and CDR2 YFSETQ. Alongside a J-beta primer mix, a sample-barcoded 5' primer served in a second PCR lasting about 7 to 11 cycles. One entry per CDR3 protein, called by TCRdb with MiXCR from the 5' RACE reads. The table includes around 1,600,000 distinct CDR3 sequences, less than 45% detected once. This clonotype was sampled from a woman between 18 and 29 years old in good health. The sample consisted of blood. The chain combines TRBV5-1 with TRBJ2-5; 9 nucleotides line up with TRBD2. Here the CDR3 DNA reads TGCGCCAGCAGCGGGACTAGCAGAGAGACCCAGTACTTC. Its protein is CASSGTSRETQYF.